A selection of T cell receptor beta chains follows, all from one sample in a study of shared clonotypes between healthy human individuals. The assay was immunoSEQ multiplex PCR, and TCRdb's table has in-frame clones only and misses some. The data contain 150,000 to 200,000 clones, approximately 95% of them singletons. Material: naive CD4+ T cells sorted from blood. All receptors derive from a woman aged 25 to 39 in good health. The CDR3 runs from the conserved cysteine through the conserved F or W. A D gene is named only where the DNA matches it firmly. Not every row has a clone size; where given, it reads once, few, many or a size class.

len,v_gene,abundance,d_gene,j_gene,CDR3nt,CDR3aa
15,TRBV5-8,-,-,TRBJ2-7,TGTGCCAGCAGTGGGGAACAGATGATGACCTACGAGCAGTACTTC,CASSGEQMMTYEQYF
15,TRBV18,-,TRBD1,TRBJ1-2,TGTGCCAGCTCACCGACAGGGGGTACTAACTATGGCTACACCTTC,CASSPTGGTNYGYTF
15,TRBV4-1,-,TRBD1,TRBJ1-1,TGCGCCAGCAGCCAACCAGGACAGGGTCTGACTGAAGCTTTCTTT,CASSQPGQGLTEAFF
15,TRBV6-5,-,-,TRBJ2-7,TGTGCCAGCAGTTACTACAACAGGTATTCCTACGAGCAGTACTTC,CASSYYNRYSYEQYF
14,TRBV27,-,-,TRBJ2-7,TGTGCCAGCAGTTCACAACCTAAAGGTTACGAGCAGTACTTC,CASSSQPKGYEQYF
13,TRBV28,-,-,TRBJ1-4,TGTGCCAGCTTGGGACCGAGTAATGAAAAACTGTTTTTT,CASLGPSNEKLFF
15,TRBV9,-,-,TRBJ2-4,TGTGCCAGCAGCGTAGGTGGGGGGAAAAGGAACATTCAGTACTTC,CASSVGGGKRNIQYF
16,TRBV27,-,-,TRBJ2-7,TGTGCCAGCAGTCTGGCGACCACAACCGACTCTTACGAGCAGTACTTC,CASSLATTTDSYEQYF
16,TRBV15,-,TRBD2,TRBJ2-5,TGTGCCACCAGCAGAGACAGGACTAGCCCGCGGGAGACCCAGTACTTC,CATSRDRTSPRETQYF
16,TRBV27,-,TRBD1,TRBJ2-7,TGTGCCAGCAGTTTAACTTGGGACAGGGTTCTCTACGAGCAGTACTTC,CASSLTWDRVLYEQYF
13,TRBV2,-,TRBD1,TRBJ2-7,TGTGCCAGCAGTGGGCAGGGGGCACGCGAGCAGTACTTC,CASSGQGAREQYF
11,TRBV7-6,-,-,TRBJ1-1,TGTGCCAGCAGCACCGTGGCTGAAGCTTTCTTT,CASSTVAEAFF
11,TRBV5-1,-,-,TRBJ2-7,TGCGCCAGCAGCTTGGAGGGACGTAAGTACTTC,CASSLEGRKYF
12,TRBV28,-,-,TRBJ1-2,TGTGCCAGCACCCGAATGGGCGGCGGCTACACCTTC,CASTRMGGGYTF
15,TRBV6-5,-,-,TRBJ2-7,TGTGCCAGCAGTTACTCTCGTGGGAGTGATGACGAGCAGTACTTC,CASSYSRGSDDEQYF
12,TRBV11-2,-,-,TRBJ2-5,TGTGCCAGCAGCTTAGGAGCGGAGACCCAGTACTTC,CASSLGAETQYF
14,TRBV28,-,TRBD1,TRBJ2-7,TGTGCCAGCAGGCCCGGGACAGGGGGCGTCGAGCAGTACTTC,CASRPGTGGVEQYF
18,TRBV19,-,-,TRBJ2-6,TGTGCCAGTAGTAAGGACGAGACAAATCACAGTCGGGCCAACGTCCTGACTTTC,CASSKDETNHSRANVLTF
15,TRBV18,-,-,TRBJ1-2,TGTGCCAGCTCACCACCCGTTACGAGGGGCTATGGCTACACCTTC,CASSPPVTRGYGYTF
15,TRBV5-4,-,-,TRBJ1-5,TGTGCCAGCAGCTTGGGGGGGGACGGCAATCAGCCCCAGCATTTT,CASSLGGDGNQPQHF
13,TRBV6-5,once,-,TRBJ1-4,TGTGCCAGCAGACAGGGCGCCGAGGAAAAACTGTTTTTT,CASRQGAEEKLFF
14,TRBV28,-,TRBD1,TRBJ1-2,TGTGCCAGCAGTCCCGGGACAGTCGACTATGGCTACACCTTC,CASSPGTVDYGYTF
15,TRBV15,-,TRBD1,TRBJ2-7,TGTGCCACCAGCGAACCGGGACAGGGGAAGAACGAGCAGTACTTC,CATSEPGQGKNEQYF
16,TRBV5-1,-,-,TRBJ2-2,TGCGCCAGCAGCTTGGTCGCGGAACTTAACACCGGGGAGCTGTTTTTT,CASSLVAELNTGELFF
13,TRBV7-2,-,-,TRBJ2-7,TGTGCCAGCAGCAGGAGCACTTCCTACGAGCAGTACTTC,CASSRSTSYEQYF
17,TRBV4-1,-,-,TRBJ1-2,TGCGCCAGCAGCCAAGAACGAAAAGGGTCACCAAACTATGGCTACACCTTC,CASSQERKGSPNYGYTF
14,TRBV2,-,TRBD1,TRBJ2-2,TGTGCCAGCACTGGGACAGGGAACACCGGGGAGCTGTTTTTT,CASTGTGNTGELFF
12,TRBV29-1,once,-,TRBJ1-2,TGCAGCGTTCCTCGGGCAGGGTTTGGCTACACCTTC,CSVPRAGFGYTF
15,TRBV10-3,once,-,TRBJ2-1,TGTGCCATCAGTGAGTATAGCGGACGCTACAATGAGCAGTTCTTC,CAISEYSGRYNEQFF
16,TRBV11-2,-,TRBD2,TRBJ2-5,TGTGCCAGCAGCTTAGATCATTTCCTAGCGGGAGAGACCCAGTACTTC,CASSLDHFLAGETQYF
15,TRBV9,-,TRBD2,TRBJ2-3,TGTGCCAGCAGCGTCGGAGCGGGAGACACAGATACGCAGTATTTT,CASSVGAGDTDTQYF
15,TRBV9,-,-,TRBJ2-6,TGTGCCAGCAGCGTAAGGGGGTTTGGGGCCAACGTCCTGACTTTC,CASSVRGFGANVLTF
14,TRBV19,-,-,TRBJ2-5,TGTGCCAGTAGTATAGGCGACAGTTTGGAGACCCAGTACTTC,CASSIGDSLETQYF
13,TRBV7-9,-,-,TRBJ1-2,TGTGCCAGCAGCCACAGGGCTTTCTATGGCTACACCTTC,CASSHRAFYGYTF
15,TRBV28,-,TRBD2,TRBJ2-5,TGTGCCAGCAGCTACGGGACTAGCGAACAAGAGACCCAGTACTTC,CASSYGTSEQETQYF
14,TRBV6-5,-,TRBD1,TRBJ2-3,TGTGCCAGCAGTGCGGACAGGGGCACAGATACGCAGTATTTT,CASSADRGTDTQYF
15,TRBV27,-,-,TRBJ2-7,TGTGCCAGCAGCTCCTCTGCGGACCCGTCCTACGAGCAGTACTTC,CASSSSADPSYEQYF
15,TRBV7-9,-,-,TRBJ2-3,TGTGCCAGCAGCTTAGCTAGAGCTAGCACAGATACGCAGTATTTT,CASSLARASTDTQYF
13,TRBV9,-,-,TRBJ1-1,TGTGCCAGCAGCGTAGTGGGAGACACTGAAGCTTTCTTT,CASSVVGDTEAFF
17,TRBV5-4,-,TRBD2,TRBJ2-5,TGTGCCAGCAGCCGATGGCCAGCGGGAGAGGGACAAGAGACCCAGTACTTC,CASSRWPAGEGQETQYF
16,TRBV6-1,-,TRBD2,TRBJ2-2,TGTGCCAGCAGTGAAGGTCGGGGGGGCTCTACCGGGGAGCTGTTTTTT,CASSEGRGGSTGELFF
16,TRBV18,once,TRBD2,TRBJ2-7,TGTGCCAGCTCACCACGGGAGTTAGCGGGATCGGGGGAGCAGTACTTC,CASSPRELAGSGEQYF
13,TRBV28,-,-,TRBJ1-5,TGTGCCAGCAGTTTACCCGACAAACAGCCCCAGCATTTT,CASSLPDKQPQHF
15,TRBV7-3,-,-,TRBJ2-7,TGTGCCAGCAGCCAAGGGCAGGGACTGACCTACGAGCAGTACTTC,CASSQGQGLTYEQYF
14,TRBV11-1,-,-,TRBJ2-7,TGTGCCAGCAGTTTACCCAGGCTACCCTACGAGCAGTACTTC,CASSLPRLPYEQYF
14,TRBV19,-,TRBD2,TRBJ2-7,TGTGCCGCGGCGGGAGCGTCCCCCTCCTACGAGCAGTACTTC,CAAAGASPSYEQYF
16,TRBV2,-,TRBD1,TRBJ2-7,TGTGCCAGCAGGAGACCGGGACAGGGGGCTTCCTACGAGCAGTACTTC,CASRRPGQGASYEQYF
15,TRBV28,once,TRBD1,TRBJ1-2,TGTGCCAGCAGTCCACTGCCGACAGGGAACTATGGCTACACCTTC,CASSPLPTGNYGYTF
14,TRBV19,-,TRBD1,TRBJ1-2,TGTGCCAGTAGTAGGGACAGGGACAACTATGGCTACACCTTC,CASSRDRDNYGYTF
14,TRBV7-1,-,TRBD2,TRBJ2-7,TGTGCCAGCAGGTCATACCGCGGGAGTTACGAGCAGTACTTC,CASRSYRGSYEQYF
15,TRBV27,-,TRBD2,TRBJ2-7,TGTGCCAGCAGTTTCTGGTCGGGAGGCTCCTACGAGCAGTACTTC,CASSFWSGGSYEQYF
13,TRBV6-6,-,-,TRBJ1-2,TGTGCCAGCAGGCTCGGGGAATTGGTAGGCTACACCTTC,CASRLGELVGYTF
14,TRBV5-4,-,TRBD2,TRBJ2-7,TGTGCCAGCAGCGCGGGAGGGAATTCCTACGAGCAGTACTTC,CASSAGGNSYEQYF
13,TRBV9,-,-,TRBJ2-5,TGTGCCAGCAGCGGAGGGGACAAAGAGACCCAGTACTTC,CASSGGDKETQYF
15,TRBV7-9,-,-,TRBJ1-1,TGTGCCAGCAGCCCCCAGACAGGATTGAACACTGAAGCTTTCTTT,CASSPQTGLNTEAFF
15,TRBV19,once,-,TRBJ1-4,TGTGCCAGTAGTATCGGGACCTTACTCTCAGAAAAACTGTTTTTT,CASSIGTLLSEKLFF
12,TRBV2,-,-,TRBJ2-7,TGTGCCAGTAGACAGGGAGGATACGAGCAGTACTTC,CASRQGGYEQYF
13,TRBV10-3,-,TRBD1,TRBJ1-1,TGTGCCATCAGTGAGCGAGGGGACAGTGAAGCTTTCTTT,CAISERGDSEAFF
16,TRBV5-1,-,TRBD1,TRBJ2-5,TGCGCCAGCAGCCGGAATTTGGGACAGGGGATCGAGACCCAGTACTTC,CASSRNLGQGIETQYF
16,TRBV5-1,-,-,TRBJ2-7,TGCGCCAGCAGCTTGGTGAGCGCCTTATACATGGACGAGCAGTACTTC,CASSLVSALYMDEQYF